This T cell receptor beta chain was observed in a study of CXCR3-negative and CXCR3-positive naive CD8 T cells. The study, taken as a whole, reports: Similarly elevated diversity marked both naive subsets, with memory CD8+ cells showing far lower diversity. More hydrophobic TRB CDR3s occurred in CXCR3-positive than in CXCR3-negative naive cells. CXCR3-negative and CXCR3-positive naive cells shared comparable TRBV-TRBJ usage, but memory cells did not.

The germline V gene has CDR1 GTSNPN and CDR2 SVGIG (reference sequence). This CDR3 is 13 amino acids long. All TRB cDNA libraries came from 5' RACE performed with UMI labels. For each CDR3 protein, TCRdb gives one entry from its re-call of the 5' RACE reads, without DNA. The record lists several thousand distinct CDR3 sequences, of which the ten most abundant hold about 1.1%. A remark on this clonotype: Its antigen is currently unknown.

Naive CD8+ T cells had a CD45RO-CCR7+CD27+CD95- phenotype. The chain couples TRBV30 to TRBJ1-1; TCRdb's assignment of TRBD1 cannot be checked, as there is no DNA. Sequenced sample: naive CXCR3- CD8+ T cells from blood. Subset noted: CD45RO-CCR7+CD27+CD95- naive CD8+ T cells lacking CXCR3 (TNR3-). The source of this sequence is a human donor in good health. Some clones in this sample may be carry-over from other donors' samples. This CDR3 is CACARGPGTEAFF.